Below are 26 T cell receptor beta chains sequenced from a single sample in a study of Graves' ophthalmopathy and Graves' hyperthyroidism. Beta-chain TCR CDR3 regions were amplified from RNA transcripts. The library came from an HTBI-primed first-round RT-PCR and a second-round multiplex PCR. TCRdb independently ran MiXCR on the multiplex PCR reads; one entry per CDR3 protein. The table records 400,000 to 450,000 distinct CDR3 sequences, approximately 21% of them present only once. The source material was peripheral blood. The origin of the receptors is a woman younger than 35 with stable Graves' hyperthyroidism.

This clonotype was observed at least ten times. The CDR3: CATSRDRSSYEQYF. In DNA form, the CDR3 reads TGTGCCACCAGCAGAGATCGGAGTAGCTACGAGCAGTACTTC. V is TRBV15 and J is TRBJ2-7; no clear D gene. This CDR3 has 14 residues. Deletions cut 0 bases from V and 3 bases from J, with 9 bases between. The V gene's germline CDR1 is LNHNV and CDR2 YYDKDF (reference sequence).

Many counts were recorded for this clonotype. The chain employs TRBV19 and TRBJ2-7, with TRBD2 matching over 8 bases. The V gene end was trimmed by 6 bases and the J gene end by 2 bases; junction bases not matched to a gene: 6. Germline lookup yields CDR1 LNHDA and CDR2 SQIVND (reference sequence). This CDR3 is 14 amino acids long. CDR3 DNA sequence: TGTGCCAGTAGAACTAGCGGAGGAACCTACGAGCAGTACTTC. Its translation: CASRTSGGTYEQYF.

The chain has TRBV4-1 and TRBJ2-7; a possible D gene is TRBD2 (10 bases). The germline gives CDR1 MGHRA, CDR2 YSYEKL. V was clipped by 1 base and J by 6 bases, with 28 bases between them. The CDR3 is 19 residues long. The CDR3 bases are TGCGCCAGCAGCCAAGTATACAGGGGGCCACTAGCGGGATGGGGCGAGCAGTACTTC. It translates to CASSQVYRGPLAGWGEQYF.

The J gene is TRBJ2-5, the V gene TRBV11-1, with D possibly TRBD2 on 5 matching bases. CDR1 and CDR2 from the germline V gene are SGHAT and FQDESV (reference sequence). The CDR3 has 21 amino acids. V lost 3 bases and J lost 1, with 30 bases in between. The CDR3 loop is CASSLSSSRSSTARFQETQYF. The DNA of the CDR3 is TGTGCCAGCAGCTTGTCTAGCAGTCGCTCCTCGACTGCGCGGTTCCAAGAGACCCAGTACTTC.

The chain carries TRBV15 and TRBJ2-5; 8 bases are shared with TRBD2. The V segment lost 0 bases and the J segment 0 bases; nucleotides outside the gene matches: 6. Germline assignment: CDR1 LNHNV and CDR2 YYDKDF (reference sequence). This CDR3 has 17 residues. The CDR3 coding sequence is TGTGCCACCAGCAGAGATGGCCCTAGCGGGCACCAAGAGACCCAGTACTTC. It is translated as CATSRDGPSGHQETQYF.

There are many counts of this clonotype. The CDR3 protein is CASSSPWAGGATGELFF. Written as DNA, the CDR3 is TGTGCCAGCAGCTCCCCTTGGGCGGGAGGAGCGACCGGGGAGCTGTTTTTT. The J gene is TRBJ2-2, the V gene TRBV9; 8 positions match TRBD2. The CDR3 is 17 residues long. Germline-derived CDR1 and CDR2 are SGDLS and YYNGEE. After removal of 4 bases from V and 5 bases from J, the junction contained 13 bases not matched to a gene.

This clonotype was seen at least ten times. The chain carries TRBV2 and TRBJ1-1, with D perhaps matching TRBD1 (5 bases). The CDR3 contains 12 residues. Germline CDR1 SNHLY, CDR2 FYNNEI. Deletions cut 4 bases from V and 7 bases from J, with 10 bases between. CDR3 sequence: CASSGGTVEAFF. The DNA for the CDR3 is TGTGCCAGCAGTGGAGGGACCGTTGAAGCTTTCTTT.

Many counts were recorded for this clonotype. The rearrangement links TRBV4-1 to TRBJ2-5; D is unresolved. The CDR3 contains 14 residues. The germline V gene encodes CDR1 MGHRA and CDR2 YSYEKL. Trimming removed 0 bases from V and 0 bases from J, with 5 bases in between. Here the CDR3 DNA reads TGCGCCAGCAGCCAAGATGGGAACCAAGAGACCCAGTACTTC. Translation: CASSQDGNQETQYF.

This clonotype was seen repeatedly, ten times or more. V is TRBV6-2 or TRBV6-3 and J is TRBJ1-1, with D possibly TRBD1 on 5 matching bases. V was cut by 5 bases and J by 5 bases, with 9 bases left in between. The CDR3 sequence is 12 residues long. Germline CDR1 and CDR2: MNHEY and SVGEGT. As DNA, the CDR3 is TGTGCCAGCAGTATTCAGGGAACTGAAGCTTTCTTT. It yields the protein CASSIQGTEAFF.

The chain employs TRBV7-3 and TRBJ1-2; TRBD1 aligns across 10 bases. Germline V gene sequence: CDR1 SGHTA, CDR2 FQGTGA. The CDR3 loop spans 14 amino acids. The J segment lost 6 bases and the V segment lost 3 bases, leaving 4 bases of the junction unmatched. The CDR3 loop is CASSFGTGVHGYTF. The CDR3 nucleotides read TGTGCCAGCAGCTTTGGGACAGGGGTCCATGGCTACACCTTC.

A note on this clonotype: Since a much larger clone is just one base distant, this may be a read error. The missing conserved phenylalanine or tryptophan at the end of this CDR3 makes a read error likely. The rearrangement uses TRBV29-1 and TRBJ1-1; D gene unclear. V dropped 4 bases and J dropped 0 bases, with 9 bases sitting between them. The germline CDR1 and CDR2 sequences are SQVTM and ANQGSEA. The CDR3 contains 13 residues. The CDR3 sequence is CSVARVLNTEAFL. The CDR3 coding sequence is TGCAGCGTTGCACGAGTCCTGAACACTGAAGCTTTCTTG.

This clonotype was observed at least ten times. This chain joins TRBV19 and TRBJ1-2; 8 bases are shared with TRBD1. V dropped 6 bases and J dropped 4; count of bases not matched to a gene: 10. Germline assignment: CDR1 LNHDA and CDR2 SQIVND (reference sequence). This CDR3 has 15 amino acids. CDR3 sequence (DNA): TGTGCCAGTAGGGACACCGGGACAGGTCTCTATGGCTACACCTTC. This gives the protein CASRDTGTGLYGYTF.

The chain is built from TRBV27 and TRBJ2-5, with 11 bases aligning to TRBD2. The trim removed 6 bases at V and 5 bases at J, leaving 5 bases unmatched. The CDR3 totals 14 residues. Germline assignment: CDR1 MNHEY and CDR2 SMNVEV (reference sequence). In nucleotides, the CDR3 is TGTGCCAGCAGACTAGCGGGAGTTGGGGAGACCCAGTACTTC. Protein product: CASRLAGVGETQYF.

In its sample, this clonotype was seen many times. The CDR3 protein is CASSHTRDRSTYEQYF. The CDR3 nucleotides are TGCGCCAGCAGCCACACTAGGGACAGGTCGACCTACGAGCAGTACTTC. The chain joins TRBV5-1 to TRBJ2-7; TRBD1 agrees at 8 bases. With V trimmed by 4 bases and J by 2 bases, 11 bases remained unmatched. The CDR3 contains 16 residues. Germline V gene lookup returns CDR1 SGHRS and CDR2 YFSETQ.

In its sample, this clonotype was seen many times. The J gene is TRBJ1-3, the V gene TRBV29-1, with D maybe TRBD1 (6 bases). Germline CDR1 and CDR2: SQVTM and ANQGSEA. The CDR3 is 18 residues long. V was shortened by 1 base and J by 0 bases, with 19 bases between the two germline ends. This chain's CDR3 is CSVEVRSRGSSSGNTIYF. CDR3 coding DNA: TGCAGCGTTGAAGTCCGGTCCAGGGGTTCGAGCTCTGGAAACACCATATATTTT.

This chain uses TRBV13 with TRBJ1-6, with D hard to call. This CDR3 contains 15 residues. V was pared by 2 bases and J by 7 bases, with 12 bases between. The germline gives CDR1 PRHDT, CDR2 FYEKMQ (reference sequence). This chain's CDR3 is CASSLHRTPNSPLHF. For the CDR3, the DNA is TGTGCCAGCAGCTTACACCGAACGCCAAATTCACCCCTCCACTTT.

This clonotype has more than one count but fewer than ten. J is TRBJ1-1 and V is TRBV28, with TRBD1 as a possible D gene (5 bases). The V gene's germline CDR1 is MDHEN and CDR2 SYDVKM. V lost 5 bases and J lost 9, with 10 bases in between. CDR3 length equals 11 residues. CDR3 DNA sequence: TGTGCCAGCAGTCTGAACAGGAAAGCTTTCTTT. Protein: CASSLNRKAFF.

This clonotype was seen at least ten times. The rearrangement joins TRBV20-1 to TRBJ2-7; D tentatively fits TRBD1 or TRBD2 (6 bases each). CDR3 length: 13 amino acids. The V gene's germline CDR1 is DFQATT and CDR2 SNEGSKA (reference sequence). V dropped 6 bases and J dropped 3 bases, with 15 bases sitting between them. CDR3 sequence reads: CSAIQGGGYEQYF. In DNA form, the CDR3 reads TGCAGTGCCATTCAAGGGGGAGGCTACGAGCAGTACTTC.

In this sample, this clonotype turned up many times. The chain has TRBV3-1 and TRBJ2-7; D gene ambiguous. The CDR3 contains 13 residues. Germline assignment: CDR1 LGHDT and CDR2 YNNKEL (reference sequence). Trimming shortened V by 1 base and J by 7 bases, and 11 bases separated the two germline ends. The CDR3 sequence is CASSQGWSYEQYF. The CDR3 DNA is TGTGCCAGCAGCCAAGGTTGGTCGTATGAGCAGTACTTC.

The chain recombines TRBV9 with TRBJ2-5; D may be TRBD2 (6 bases). Germline CDR1 is SGDLS and CDR2 is YYNGEE. The CDR3 is 15 residues long. V was clipped by 0 bases and J by 3 bases, with 12 bases between them. As DNA, the CDR3 is TGTGCCAGCAGCGTAGGGGGAGGCCCTGAAGAGACCCAGTACTTC. Translated, it gives CASSVGGGPEETQYF.

This clonotype was found many times. V and J are TRBV28 and TRBJ2-7; tentative D call: TRBD2 (5 bases). The ends were cut back, 3 bases at V and 7 bases at J, with 10 bases in the middle. The CDR3 contains 12 residues. The germline CDR1 and CDR2 sequences are MDHEN and SYDVKM. CDR3 coding DNA: TGTGCCAGCAGTTTGCGGGTCTATGAGCAGTACTTC. This gives the protein CASSLRVYEQYF.

This clonotype was counted many times. V and J are TRBV20-1 and TRBJ2-5, with D tentatively TRBD2 (5 bases). Germline CDR1 reads DFQATT; CDR2 reads SNEGSKA (reference sequence). The length of the CDR3 is 14 residues. Trimming took 0 bases from V and 5 from J, leaving 13 bases between them. CDR3 sequence (DNA): TGCAGTGCTAGAGAACTGCGGACTCAGGAGACCCAGTACTTC. It yields the protein CSARELRTQETQYF.

The chain uses TRBV6-1 and TRBJ1-1, with D perhaps matching TRBD1 (5 bases). The CDR3 is 15 residues long. V was clipped by 6 bases and J by 4 bases, with 18 bases between them. Germline V gene lookup returns CDR1 MNHNS and CDR2 SASEGT. CDR3 amino acids: CASRDRSPVGTEAFF. The CDR3 nucleotides read TGTGCCAGCAGAGACAGAAGCCCCGTGGGCACTGAAGCTTTCTTT.

This clonotype was counted a single time. This chain connects TRBV11-2 to TRBJ2-2; possibly TRBD2 for D (7 bases). V was pared by 5 bases and J by 5 bases, with 27 bases between. CDR3 length equals 19 residues. CDR1 and CDR2 from the germline V gene are SGHAT and FQNNGV. The CDR3 DNA reads TGTGCCAGCAGCCACAATCCATTTTCGGGGGGCAGAAAGACCGGGGAGCTGTTTTTT. Translation: CASSHNPFSGGRKTGELFF.

In its sample, this clonotype was seen many times. V gene TRBV6-5 combines with J gene TRBJ1-5; D gene ambiguous. The CDR3 is 13 residues long. Per germline, CDR1 MNHEY and CDR2 SVGAGI. Trimming pared 10 bases from V and 5 bases from J, leaving 15 bases between. Here the CDR3 reads CATGGSKDQPQHF. In DNA form, the CDR3 reads TGTGCCACCGGAGGCAGTAAGGATCAGCCCCAGCATTTT.

This clonotype showed up just a few times. This chain joins TRBV3-1 and TRBJ2-5; 12 nucleotides align to TRBD2. The CDR3 loop spans 17 amino acids. The germline V gene has CDR1 LGHDT and CDR2 YNNKEL (reference sequence). Unmatched junction bases numbered 12, after V lost 7 bases and J lost 3 bases. The CDR3 reads CASTRLTSGRMEETQYF. The CDR3 nucleotides read TGTGCCAGCACCCGTTTGACTAGCGGGAGAATGGAAGAGACCCAGTACTTC.